This T cell receptor (beta chain) was captured in a study of Ad26.COV2.S vaccination and SARS-CoV-2 variants. Data came from immunoSEQ multiplex PCR; TCRdb stores just in-frame clones and leaves some out. The sample includes more than 350,000 clones, 90% of them seen just once. Treatment in this sample: around 19 received Ad26.COV2.S at low or high dose, single or two shots; about five received placebo; per-sample allocation not given. Material that was analyzed had been drawn on day 63 after the first vaccine or placebo injection. The CDR3 has 17 residues. Germline loops: CDR1 SGDLS, CDR2 YYNGEE. Trimming removed 0 bases from V and 4 bases from J; junction bases left unmatched: 10.

This chain connects TRBV9 to TRBJ2-1; 7 nucleotides match TRBD2. Sequencing was performed on peripheral blood, taken in a trial of Ad26.COV2.S vaccine versus placebo. The source of this sequence is a person aged 18-60 years who received the Ad26.COV2.S COVID-19 vaccine or a placebo. The CDR3 here is CASSVGAGLAEYNEQFF. The DNA for the CDR3 is TGTGCCAGCAGCGTAGGGGCGGGGCTAGCGGAATACAATGAGCAGTTCTTC. The full variable domain, its missing parts supplied by reference TRBV9 and TRBJ2-1, is DSGVTQTPKHLITATGQRVTLRCSPRSGDLSVYWYQQSLDQGLQFLIQYYNGEERAKGNILERFSAQQFPDLHSELNLSSLELGDSALYFCASSVGAGLAEYNEQFFGPGTRLTVL.